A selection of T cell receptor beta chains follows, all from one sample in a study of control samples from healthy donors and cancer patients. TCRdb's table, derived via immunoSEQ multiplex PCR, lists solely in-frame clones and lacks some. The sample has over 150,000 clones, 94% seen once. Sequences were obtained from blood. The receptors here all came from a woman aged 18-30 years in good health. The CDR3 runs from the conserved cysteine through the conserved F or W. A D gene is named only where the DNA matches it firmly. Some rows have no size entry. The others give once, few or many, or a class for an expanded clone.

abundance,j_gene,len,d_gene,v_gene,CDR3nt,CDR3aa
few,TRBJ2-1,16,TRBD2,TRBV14,TGTGCCAGCAACTCTCGAGCGGGGTGGCCCTACAATGAGCAGTTCTTC,CASNSRAGWPYNEQFF
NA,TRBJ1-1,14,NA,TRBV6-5,TGTGCCAGCAGTTTACAGATGCAGAACACTGAAGCTTTCTTT,CASSLQMQNTEAFF
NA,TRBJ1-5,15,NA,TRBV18,TGTGCCAGCTCACCACCGGGAAATCGCTATCAGCCCCAGCATTTT,CASSPPGNRYQPQHF
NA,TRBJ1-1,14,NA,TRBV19,TGTGCCAGTAGTTCCCCCCACATGAACACTGAAGCTTTCTTT,CASSSPHMNTEAFF
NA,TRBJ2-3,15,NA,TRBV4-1,TGCGCCAGCAGCCAAGGATTCGGCGACACAGATACGCAGTATTTT,CASSQGFGDTDTQYF
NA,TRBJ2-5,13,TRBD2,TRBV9,TGTGCCAGCAGCCGTGGACTAGCGGAGACCCAGTACTTC,CASSRGLAETQYF
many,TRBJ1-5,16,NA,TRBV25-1,TGTGCCAGCAGTGAATCAACCCAGGATTCCAATCAGCCCCAGCATTTT,CASSESTQDSNQPQHF
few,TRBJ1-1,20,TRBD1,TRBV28,TGTGCCAGCAGTTTGAGGGCTCACTGGGGGACAGGGGGCGAGAACACTGAAGCTTTCTTT,CASSLRAHWGTGGENTEAFF
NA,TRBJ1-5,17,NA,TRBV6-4,TGTGCCAGCAGGGACATTCGGTACGCTTCTAGCAATCAGCCCCAGCATTTT,CASRDIRYASSNQPQHF
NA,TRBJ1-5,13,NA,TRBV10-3,TGTGCCATCAGCCCAGCCGCCGATCAGCCCCAGCATTTT,CAISPAADQPQHF
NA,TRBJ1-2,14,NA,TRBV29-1,TGCAGCGTTGAGCCCTCCCCCGGAGGCTATGGCTACACCTTC,CSVEPSPGGYGYTF
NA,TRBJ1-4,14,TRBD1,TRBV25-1,TGTGCCAGCAGCCCAGGGGGACACCCTGAAAAACTGTTTTTT,CASSPGGHPEKLFF
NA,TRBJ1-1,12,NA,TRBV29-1,TGCAGCGTCCTGACAGTTAACACTGAAGCTTTCTTT,CSVLTVNTEAFF
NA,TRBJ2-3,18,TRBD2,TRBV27,TGTGCCAGCAGTAATAGTAGGGGACTATCCCGTTTTGCAGATACGCAGTATTTT,CASSNSRGLSRFADTQYF
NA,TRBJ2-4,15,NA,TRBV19,TGTGCCAGTAGTCCCTTAAAACTAGCCAAAAACATTCAGTACTTC,CASSPLKLAKNIQYF
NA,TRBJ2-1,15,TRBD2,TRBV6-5,TGTGCCAGCAGACGACTAGCGGGAACTCACAATGAGCAGTTCTTC,CASRRLAGTHNEQFF
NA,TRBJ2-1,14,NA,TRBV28,TGTGCCAGCCAAACTAGTCCCCCCTACAATGAGCAGTTCTTC,CASQTSPPYNEQFF
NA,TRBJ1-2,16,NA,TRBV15,TGTGCCACCAGCAGAGATTTGGTAGGGGGGAAGGGTGGCTACACCTTC,CATSRDLVGGKGGYTF
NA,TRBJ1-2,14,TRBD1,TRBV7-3,TGTGCCAGCACGAAGCGACAGGGGGCATATGGCTACACCTTC,CASTKRQGAYGYTF
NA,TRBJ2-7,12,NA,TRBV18,TGTGCCAGCTCACCACAGGGTAACGAGCAGTACTTC,CASSPQGNEQYF
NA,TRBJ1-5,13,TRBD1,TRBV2,TGTGCCAGCAGCGGACAGGGAACACAGCCCCAGCATTTT,CASSGQGTQPQHF
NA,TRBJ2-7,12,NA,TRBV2,TGTGCCAGCGGAGACTCGTCCTACGAGCAGTACTTC,CASGDSSYEQYF
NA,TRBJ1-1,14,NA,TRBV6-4,TGTGCCAGCTCAAGGGGCGGTCAGGACACTGAAGCTTTCTTT,CASSRGGQDTEAFF
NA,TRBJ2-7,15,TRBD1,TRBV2,TGTGCCAGCAGTGAGCGACAGGGTATTTTCCACGAGCAGTACTTC,CASSERQGIFHEQYF
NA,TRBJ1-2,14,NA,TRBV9,TGTGCCAGCAGCCCCTCCGGGATGCACTATGGCTACACCTTC,CASSPSGMHYGYTF
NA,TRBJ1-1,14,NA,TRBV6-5,TGTGCCAGCAGTTACGGACAGCTGAACACTGAAGCTTTCTTT,CASSYGQLNTEAFF
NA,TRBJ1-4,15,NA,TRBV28,TGTGCCAGCAGTTTTCCCAGATGGGGTAATGAAAAACTGTTTTTT,CASSFPRWGNEKLFF
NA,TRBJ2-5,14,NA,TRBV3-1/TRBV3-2,TGTGCCAGCAGCCACAACCGGGCCGAAGAGACCCAGTACTTC,CASSHNRAEETQYF
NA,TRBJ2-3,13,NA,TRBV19,TGTGCCAGTAGTATGACCGTTACAGATACGCAGTATTTT,CASSMTVTDTQYF
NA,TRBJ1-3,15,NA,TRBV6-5,TGTGCCAGCAGTTACGGAGGGGCGGCTGGAAACACCATATATTTT,CASSYGGAAGNTIYF
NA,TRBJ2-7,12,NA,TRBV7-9,TGTGCCAGCAGCTCCACACCCTACGAGCAGTACTTC,CASSSTPYEQYF
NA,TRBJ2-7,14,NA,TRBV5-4,TGTGCCAGCAGCTTGACAGGGTCGTCGTACGAGCAGTACTTC,CASSLTGSSYEQYF
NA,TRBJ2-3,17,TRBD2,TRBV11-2,TGTGCCAGCAGCTTAGGACTAGCGGGGCCCAGCACAGATACGCAGTATTTT,CASSLGLAGPSTDTQYF
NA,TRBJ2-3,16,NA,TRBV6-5,TGTGCCAGCAGCTACATCCGGGACATACGCACAGATACGCAGTATTTT,CASSYIRDIRTDTQYF
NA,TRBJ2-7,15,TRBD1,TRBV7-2,TGTGCCAGCAGCTCTAGGACAGGGGCCGGTGTCGAGCAGTACTTC,CASSSRTGAGVEQYF
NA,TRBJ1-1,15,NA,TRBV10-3,TGTGCCATCAGTTCCGACCCGGGGCCGGCCACTGAAGCTTTCTTT,CAISSDPGPATEAFF
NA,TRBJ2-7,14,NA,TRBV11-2,TGTGCCAGCAGGCTACAGGGTATGACCTACGAGCAGTACTTC,CASRLQGMTYEQYF
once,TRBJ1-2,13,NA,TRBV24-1,TGTGCCACCAGTGATGAATATGGCTATGGCTACACCTTC,CATSDEYGYGYTF
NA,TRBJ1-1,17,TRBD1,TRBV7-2,TGTGCCAGCAGCTTCCGGACAGGAGGCGAAATAAGTTCTGAAGCTTTCTTT,CASSFRTGGEISSEAFF
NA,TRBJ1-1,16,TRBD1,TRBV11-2,TGTGCCAGCAGCGTAATCAAGGGGGCTGGGGGCACTGAAGCTTTCTTT,CASSVIKGAGGTEAFF
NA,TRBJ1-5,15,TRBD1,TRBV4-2,TGTGCCAGCAGCCAAGAGCCCCAGGGGGATCAGCCCCAGCATTTT,CASSQEPQGDQPQHF
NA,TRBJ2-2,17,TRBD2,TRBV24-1,TGTGCCACCAGTGATAAGAAGGGACTAGTGTACACCGGGGAGCTGTTTTTT,CATSDKKGLVYTGELFF
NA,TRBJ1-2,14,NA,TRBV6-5,TGTGCCAGCAGGGCAGGGGTCCTTAACTATGGCTACACCTTC,CASRAGVLNYGYTF
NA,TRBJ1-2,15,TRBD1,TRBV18,TGTGCCAGCTCACCTGGACAGGTTTTTAACTATGGCTACACCTTC,CASSPGQVFNYGYTF
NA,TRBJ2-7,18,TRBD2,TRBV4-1,TGCGCCAGCAGCCAAGGGGGACTAGCGGGAGGGCCTGGGAACGAGCAGTACTTC,CASSQGGLAGGPGNEQYF
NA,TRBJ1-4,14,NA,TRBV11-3,TGTGCCAGCAGCCCAGGGGTGGCTAATGAAAAACTGTTTTTT,CASSPGVANEKLFF
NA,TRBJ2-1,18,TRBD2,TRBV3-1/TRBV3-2,TGTGCCAGCAGCCAAGCGTGGGGGGGTATCTCTTCCTACAATGAGCAGTTCTTC,CASSQAWGGISSYNEQFF
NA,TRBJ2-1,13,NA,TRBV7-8,TGTGCCAGCAGCCGTCTTCGTTCGTCGGAGCAGTTCTTC,CASSRLRSSEQFF
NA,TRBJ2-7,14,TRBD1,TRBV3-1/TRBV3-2,TGTGCCAGCAGCCCTTCCGGGACAGCCTACGAGCAGTACTTC,CASSPSGTAYEQYF
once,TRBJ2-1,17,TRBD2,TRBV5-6,TGTGCCAGCAGCTTTCCTAGCGGGAGAGCCGCCGGCAATGAGCAGTTCTTC,CASSFPSGRAAGNEQFF
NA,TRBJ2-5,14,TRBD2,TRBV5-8,TGTGCCAGCAGACTAGCGGGGTTGGGGGAGACCCAGTACTTC,CASRLAGLGETQYF
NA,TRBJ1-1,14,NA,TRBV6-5,TGTGCCAGCAGCGGGACGGACGGGAACACTGAAGCTTTCTTT,CASSGTDGNTEAFF